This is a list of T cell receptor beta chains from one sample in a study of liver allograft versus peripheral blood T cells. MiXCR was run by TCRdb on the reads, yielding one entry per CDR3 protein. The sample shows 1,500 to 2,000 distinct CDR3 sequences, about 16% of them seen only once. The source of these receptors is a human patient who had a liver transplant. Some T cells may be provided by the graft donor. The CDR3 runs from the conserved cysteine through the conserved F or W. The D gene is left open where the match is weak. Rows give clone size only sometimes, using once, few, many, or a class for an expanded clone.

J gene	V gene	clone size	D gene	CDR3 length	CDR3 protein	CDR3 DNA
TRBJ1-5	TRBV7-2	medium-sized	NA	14	CASSLVEGVQPQHF	TGTGCCAGCAGCTTAGTCGAGGGTGTTCAGCCCCAGCATTTT
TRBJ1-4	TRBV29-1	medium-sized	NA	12	CSVEDLTEKLFF	TGCAGCGTTGAAGATTTGACTGAAAAACTGTTTTTT
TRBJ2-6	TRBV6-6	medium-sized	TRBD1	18	CASSYSAGQGPGANVLTF	TGTGCCAGCAGTTACAGCGCGGGACAGGGACCCGGGGCCAACGTCCTGACTTTC
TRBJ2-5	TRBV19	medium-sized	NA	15	CASSIGGGRGETQYF	TGTGCCAGTAGCATAGGGGGGGGGCGCGGAGAGACCCAGTACTTC
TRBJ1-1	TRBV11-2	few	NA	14	CASSLDGKNTEAFF	TGTGCCAGCAGCTTAGACGGTAAGAACACTGAAGCTTTCTTT
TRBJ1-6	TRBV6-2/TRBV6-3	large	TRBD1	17	CASRRYKTGARNSPLHF	TGTGCCAGCAGACGTTATAAAACAGGGGCGAGGAATTCACCCCTCCACTTT
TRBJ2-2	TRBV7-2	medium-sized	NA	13	CASSFWGPGELFF	TGTGCCAGCAGCTTTTGGGGCCCCGGGGAGCTGTTTTTT
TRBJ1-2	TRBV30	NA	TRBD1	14	CAWSRDRGTSGYTF	TGTGCCTGGAGCCGGGACAGGGGAACTAGCGGCTACACCTTC
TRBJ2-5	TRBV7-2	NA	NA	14	CASSLGSGTETQYF	TGTGCCAGCAGCTTAGGCAGCGGAACAGAGACCCAGTACTTC
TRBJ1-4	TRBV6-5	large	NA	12	CASNRRPDPRYF	TGTGCCAGCAACAGACGGCCCGATCCTCGATATTTT
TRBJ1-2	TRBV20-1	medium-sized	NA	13	CSAPTPEHYGYTF	TGCAGTGCTCCGACCCCCGAGCACTATGGCTACACCTTC
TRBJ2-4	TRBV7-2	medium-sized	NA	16	CASSLDAPGAKNIQYF	TGTGCCAGCAGCTTAGACGCCCCGGGGGCCAAAAACATTCAGTACTTC
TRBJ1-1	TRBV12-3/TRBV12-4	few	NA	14	CASSPAGFNTEAFF	TGTGCCAGCAGTCCCGCAGGCTTTAACACTGAAGCTTTCTTT
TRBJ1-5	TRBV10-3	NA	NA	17	CAISESPSGGQNQPQHF	TGTGCCATCAGTGAGAGTCCAAGCGGGGGGCAAAATCAGCCCCAGCATTTT
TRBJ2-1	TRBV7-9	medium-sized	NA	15	CASSFSRGSYNEQFF	TGTGCCAGCAGCTTCTCAAGGGGCTCCTACAATGAGCAGTTCTTC
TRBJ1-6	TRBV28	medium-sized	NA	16	CASSLIQGFGNSPLHF	TGTGCCAGCAGTTTAATACAGGGATTCGGGAATTCACCCCTCCACTTT
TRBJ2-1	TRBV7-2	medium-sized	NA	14	CASSLVGGYNEQFF	TGTGCCAGCAGCTTAGTGGGTGGTTACAATGAGCAGTTCTTC
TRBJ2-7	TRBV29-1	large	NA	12	CSVTKGRYEQYF	TGCAGCGTGACGAAAGGAAGATACGAGCAGTACTTC
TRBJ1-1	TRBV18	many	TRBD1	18	CASSLNIVGTGMNTEAFF	TGTGCCAGCTCACTAAACATCGTCGGGACAGGCATGAACACTGAAGCTTTCTTT
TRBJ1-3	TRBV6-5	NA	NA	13	CASPDGSGNTIYF	TGTGCCAGCCCGGACGGCTCTGGAAACACCATATATTTT
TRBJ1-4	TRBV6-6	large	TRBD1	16	CASTRRSGGTNEKLFF	TGTGCCAGCACTCGAAGATCAGGGGGCACTAATGAAAAACTGTTTTTT
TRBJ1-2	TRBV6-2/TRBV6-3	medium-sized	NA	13	CASSYGNNYGYTF	TGTGCCAGCAGTTACGGCAATAACTATGGCTACACCTTC
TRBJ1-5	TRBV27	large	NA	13	CASSNRGNQPQHF	TGTGCCAGCAGTAACCGGGGGAATCAGCCCCAGCATTTT
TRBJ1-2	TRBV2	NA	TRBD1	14	CASSGGQGVDGYTF	TGTGCCAGCAGCGGGGGACAGGGGGTTGATGGCTACACCTTC
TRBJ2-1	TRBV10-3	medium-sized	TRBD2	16	CAISDRELAAHNEQFF	TGTGCCATCAGTGACCGGGAACTAGCGGCCCACAATGAGCAGTTCTTC
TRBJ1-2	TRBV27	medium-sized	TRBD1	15	CASSLGQAFMGGYTF	TGTGCCAGCAGTTTAGGACAGGCCTTTATGGGCGGCTACACCTTC
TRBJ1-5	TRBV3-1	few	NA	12	CASSQRDQPQHF	TGTGCCAGCAGCCAGAGGGATCAGCCCCAGCATTTT
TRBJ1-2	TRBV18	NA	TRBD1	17	CASSPGTGARKRDGYTF	TGTGCCAGCTCACCCGGGACAGGGGCCCGGAAGAGGGATGGCTACACCTTC
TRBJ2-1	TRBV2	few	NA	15	CASSELEFSYNEQFF	TGTGCCAGCAGTGAACTGGAGTTCTCCTACAATGAGCAGTTCTTC
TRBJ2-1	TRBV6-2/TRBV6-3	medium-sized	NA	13	CASRTTAYNEQFF	TGTGCCAGCCGGACTACCGCCTACAATGAGCAGTTCTTC
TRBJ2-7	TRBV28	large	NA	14	CASSSSRVLYEQYF	TGTGCCAGCAGTTCGTCCAGGGTTCTCTACGAGCAGTACTTC
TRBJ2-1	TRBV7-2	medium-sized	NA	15	CASSLEFSSYNEQFF	TGTGCCAGCAGCTTAGAGTTCAGCTCCTACAATGAGCAGTTCTTC
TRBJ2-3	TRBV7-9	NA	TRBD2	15	CASSLGLAVTDTQYF	TGTGCCAGCAGCCTGGGACTAGCGGTCACAGATACGCAGTATTTT
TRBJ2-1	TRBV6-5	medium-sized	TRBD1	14	CASRGQGGYVEQFF	TGTGCCAGCAGAGGACAGGGGGGATATGTTGAGCAGTTCTTC
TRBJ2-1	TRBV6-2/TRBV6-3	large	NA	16	CASSYGGVRGGNEQFF	TGTGCCAGCAGTTACGGTGGGGTTCGGGGAGGCAATGAGCAGTTCTTC
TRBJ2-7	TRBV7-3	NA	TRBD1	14	CASSAYRDRGPQYF	TGTGCCAGCAGCGCCTACCGGGACAGGGGGCCGCAGTACTTC
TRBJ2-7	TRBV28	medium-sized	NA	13	CASSFQAGYEQYF	TGTGCCAGCAGTTTTCAGGCGGGCTACGAGCAGTACTTC
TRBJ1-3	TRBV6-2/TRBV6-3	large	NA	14	CASRLQLSGNTIYF	TGTGCCAGCCGACTGCAGCTCTCTGGAAACACCATATATTTT
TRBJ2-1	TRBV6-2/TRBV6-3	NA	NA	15	CASVLGPGRGNEQFF	TGTGCCAGCGTCTTGGGACCGGGAAGAGGCAATGAGCAGTTCTTC
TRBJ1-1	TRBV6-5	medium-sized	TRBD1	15	CASRPGTGDYTEAFF	TGTGCCAGCAGACCCGGGACAGGGGATTACACTGAAGCTTTCTTT
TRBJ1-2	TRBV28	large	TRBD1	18	CASSLPGTGARKRDGYTF	TGTGCCAGCAGTTTACCCGGGACAGGGGCCCGGAAGAGGGATGGCTACACCTTC
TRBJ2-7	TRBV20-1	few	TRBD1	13	CSARWDRGYEQYF	TGCAGTGCTAGATGGGACAGGGGCTACGAGCAGTACTTC
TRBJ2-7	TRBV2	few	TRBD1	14	CASSGDRKNYEQYF	TGTGCCAGCAGTGGGGACAGAAAGAACTACGAGCAGTACTTC
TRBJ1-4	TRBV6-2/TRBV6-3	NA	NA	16	CASSYSGGATNEKLFF	TGTGCCAGCAGTTACTCTGGGGGCGCAACTAATGAAAAACTGTTTTTT
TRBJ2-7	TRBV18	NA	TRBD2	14	CASTPGLARYEQYF	TGTGCCAGCACGCCGGGACTAGCGAGGTACGAGCAGTACTTC
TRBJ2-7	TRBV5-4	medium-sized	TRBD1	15	CASSDLTGAFYEQYF	TGTGCCAGCAGCGACCTCACAGGGGCCTTCTACGAGCAGTACTTC
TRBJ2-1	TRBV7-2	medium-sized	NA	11	CASSSQREQFF	TGTGCCAGCAGCTCCCAGCGGGAGCAGTTCTTC
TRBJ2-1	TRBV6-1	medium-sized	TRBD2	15	CASIQGLERRNEQFF	TGTGCCAGCATCCAAGGACTAGAGCGGCGCAATGAGCAGTTCTTC
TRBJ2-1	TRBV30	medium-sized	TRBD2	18	CAWRGTSGETISYNEQFF	TGTGCCTGGAGAGGGACTAGCGGGGAAACAATCTCCTACAATGAGCAGTTCTTC
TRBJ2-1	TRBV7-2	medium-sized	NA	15	CASSLEGLGFNEQFF	TGTGCCAGCAGCTTAGAAGGGTTAGGATTCAATGAGCAGTTCTTC
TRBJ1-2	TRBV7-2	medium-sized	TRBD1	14	CASSRDRVNYGYTF	TGTGCCAGCAGCCGAGACAGGGTAAACTATGGCTACACCTTC
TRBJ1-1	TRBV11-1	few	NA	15	CASSLEARANTEAFF	TGTGCCAGCAGCTTAGAAGCGAGGGCGAACACTGAAGCTTTCTTT